This T cell receptor beta chain was profiled in a study of cytomegalovirus exposure and HLA in healthy donors. Germline V CDR1 and CDR2: SGDLS, YYNGEE. Trimming left V 0 bases short and J 11 bases short, with 14 bases between. The CDR3 contains 13 residues. Clones were read by immunoSEQ multiplex PCR, and TCRdb kept only the in-frame ones, dropping some. The data hold 90,000 to 100,000 clones, with more than 85% observed a single time. Material: PBMCs. The rearrangement links TRBV9 to TRBJ1-1, with unresolved D. The TCR originated in a man aged 18 to 30 in good health and CMV-seropositive. CDR3 coding DNA: TGTGCCAGCAGCGTAGAAGGTGAGGGTTGGGCTTTCTTT. Translating gives CASSVEGEGWAFF.